This T cell receptor (beta chain) is drawn from a study of technical replicates of blood from a handful of donors. V lost 7 bases to trimming and J lost 6 bases, with 15 bases between them. The CDR3 sequence is 13 residues long. Per the germline V gene, CDR1 is MNHNY and CDR2 is SVGAGI (reference sequence). Here immunoSEQ multiplex PCR was the method, and the copy in TCRdb shows in-frame clones only, minus some. The sample carries over 50,000 clones, more than 75% recorded once. The receptor's source is a human donor in good health. Some clones in this sample may be carry-over from other donors' samples. The genes are TRBV6-6 and TRBJ1-1, with D unclear. Material: PBMCs. CDR3 DNA: TGTGCCAGCACCAGCGCGGCGTTTGCTGAAGCTTTCTTT. Amino acid sequence: CASTSAAFAEAFF.